This T cell receptor (beta chain) came from a study of T-cell reconstitution after alpha-beta-depleted transplantation in children. Germline V gene sequence: CDR1 SGDLS, CDR2 YYNGEE. The CDR3 covers 14 residues. The germline V and J ends were trimmed by 4 bases and 2 bases, with 11 bases remaining between them. Only a few counts were recorded for this clonotype. Preparation of the TCRbeta library involved a method that used unique molecular identifiers. TCRdb used MiXCR to reprocess the PCR reads, holding one entry per CDR3 protein. Found here are some 280,000 distinct CDR3 sequences, more than 8% of them singletons; the top ten hold 10%.

This sequence was found in a human donor who donated a stem cell graft to a child with SCID. The material sequenced was PBMCs from the stem cell graft donor, taken from the stem cell graft. The rearrangement joins TRBV9 to TRBJ2-3, with a weak D call TRBD2 (5 bases). CDR3 protein: CASSLRLPTDTQYF. DNA for the CDR3: TGTGCCAGCAGCTTAAGACTACCCACAGATACGCAGTATTTT.